This entry concerns a single T cell receptor beta chain. The data were taken from a study of T cell changes during pregnancy in multiple sclerosis. The protocol was immunoSEQ multiplex PCR, while the TCRdb copy is restricted to in-frame clones and leaves out a portion. The sample carries about 50,000 clones, 90% to 95% recorded once. Germline assignment: CDR1 SNHLY and CDR2 FYNNEI. The CDR3 consists of 11 residues. The ends lost 11 bases at V and 8 bases at J; junction bases unmatched: 7. The receptor was derived from a female donor with multiple sclerosis, enrolled in a pregnancy study. This sample comprised CD4+ T cells from peripheral blood mononuclear cells, obtained after pregnancy. V and J are TRBV2 and TRBJ1-2; 8 bases fit TRBD1. CDR3 amino acids: CARQGKGGYTF. In DNA form, the CDR3 reads TGTGCCCGACAGGGGAAAGGCGGCTACACCTTC.